These 30 T cell receptor beta chains were all obtained from the same sample, sequenced in a study of identical twins. A single record per CDR3 protein comes from TCRdb applying MiXCR to the 5' RACE reads. The table records over 200,000 distinct CDR3 sequences, 5.5% to 7.5% of them present only once. The data were also submitted as part of a second study, on T cells expressing NK-cell markers.

The sequencing input was CD8+ T cells sorted from blood. The receptors here all came from a woman between 18 and 29 years old in good health.

This clonotype was counted many times. The chain couples TRBV12-3 or TRBV12-4 to TRBJ2-2, with D possibly TRBD2 on 6 matching bases. The CDR3 is 14 residues long. Deletions cut 3 bases from V and 7 bases from J, with 12 bases between. The CDR3 sequence: CASSFGGLGGELFF. The CDR3 nucleotides read TGTGCCAGCAGTTTCGGAGGGCTGGGCGGGGAGCTGTTTTTT.

This clonotype was detected a few times. V gene TRBV18 combines with J gene TRBJ2-1; D gene uncertain. This CDR3 region has 11 residues. Germline assignment: CDR1 KGHSH and CDR2 LQKENI. V shed 4 bases and J shed 9 bases, with 7 bases lying between them. CDR3 in amino acids: CASSLGFEQFF. CDR3 coding DNA: TGTGCCAGCTCACTAGGGTTTGAGCAGTTCTTC.

At least ten counts were recorded for this clonotype. The chain has TRBV12-3 or TRBV12-4 and TRBJ2-7; 9 bases are a match to TRBD1. The V gene end was trimmed by 7 bases and the J gene end by 2 bases; junction bases not matched to a gene: 9. This CDR3 region has 15 residues. Here the CDR3 reads CASNYLGTGTYEQYF. The CDR3 coding sequence is TGTGCCAGCAATTACCTCGGGACAGGGACCTACGAGCAGTACTTC.

This rearrangement joins TRBV6-5 to TRBJ2-7; D ambiguous. From germline, CDR1 is MNHEY and CDR2 SVGAGI. CDR3 length: 14 amino acids. With 0 bases removed from V and 4 bases from J, the gap between germline ends came to 10 bases. The CDR3 coding sequence is TGTGCCAGCAGTTACTCGAGTGAGAATTACGAGCAGTACTTC. It specifies CASSYSSENYEQYF.

The sample holds many counts of this clonotype. The chain uses TRBV15 and TRBJ1-6; D not certain. The ends were cut back, 1 base at V and 7 bases at J, with 8 bases in the middle. CDR3 size: 14 residues. Germline-derived CDR1 and CDR2 are LNHNV and YYDKDF (reference sequence). Written as DNA, the CDR3 is TGTGCCACCAGCAGAGCTCCCCCAAATTCACCCCTCCACTTT. It codes for CATSRAPPNSPLHF.

This clonotype was seen a few times. The chain couples TRBV7-9 to TRBJ1-1; possibly TRBD1 for D (5 bases). The CDR3 extends over 15 amino acids. The V end lost 1 base, the J end lost 0 bases, and 9 bases lay between the germline ends. Germline CDR1 reads SEHNR; CDR2 reads FQNEAQ (reference sequence). This CDR3 is CASSLEGRLNTEAFF. CDR3 bases: TGTGCCAGCAGCTTAGAGGGACGGCTGAACACTGAAGCTTTCTTT.

This clonotype was recorded at least ten times. CDR3 in amino acids: CAIRPSTETNEKLFF. DNA of the CDR3: TGTGCCATCAGGCCGTCGACGGAAACTAATGAAAAACTGTTTTTT. The rearrangement joins TRBV10-3 to TRBJ1-4; D call uncertain. Germline lookup yields CDR1 ENHRY and CDR2 SYGVKD. The CDR3 runs 15 residues. Trimming took off 6 bases at V and 1 base at J, with 12 bases between the two ends.

The chain couples TRBV7-7 to TRBJ2-2, with unresolved D. CDR1 and CDR2 (germline): SSHAT, FNYEAQ (reference sequence). This CDR3 is 16 amino acids long. Trimming pared 1 base from V and 4 bases from J, leaving 13 bases between. The DNA for the CDR3 is TGTGCCAGCAGCTTAGGATCAGGACCCGCCACCGGGGAGCTGTTTTTT. Its protein is CASSLGSGPATGELFF. The entire variable domain, with the rest obtained from reference TRBV7-7 and TRBJ2-2, is as follows: GAGVSQSPRYKVTKRGQDVTLRCDPISSHATLYWYQQALGQGPEFLTYFNYEAQPDKSGLPSDRFSAERPEGSISTLTIQRTEQRDSAMYRCASSLGSGPATGELFFGEGSRLTVL.

This clonotype was counted between two and nine times. The gene calls are TRBV2 and TRBJ2-1; D remains unclear. Germline assignment: CDR1 SNHLY and CDR2 FYNNEI. Trimming pared 10 bases from V and 0 bases from J, leaving 4 bases between. CDR3 size: 11 residues. Here the CDR3 DNA reads TGTGCCAAGAGCTCCTACAATGAGCAGTTCTTC. This translates into CAKSSYNEQFF.

This clonotype was seen only a few times. This chain joins TRBV11-2 and TRBJ1-2, with TRBD1 identical over 7 bases. This CDR3 region has 14 residues. Trimming cost V 2 bases and J 4 bases; bases outside gene matches: 4. Germline lookup yields CDR1 SGHAT and CDR2 FQNNGV. CDR3 region: CASSLPGQTYGYTF. The CDR3 nucleotides read TGTGCCAGCAGCTTACCGGGACAGACCTATGGCTACACCTTC. Using reference TRBV11-2 and TRBJ1-2 for the parts outside the CDR3, the full variable domain is EAGVAQSPRYKIIEKRQSVAFWCNPISGHATLYWYQQILGQGPKLLIQFQNNGVVDDSQLPKDRFSAERLKGVDSTLKIQPAKLEDSAVYLCASSLPGQTYGYTFGSGTRLTVV.

This clonotype was detected a few times. The gene calls are TRBV11-1 and TRBJ2-7, with D perhaps being TRBD1 or TRBD2 (5 bases each). V dropped 4 bases and J dropped 5 bases, with 18 bases sitting between them. The CDR3 contains 15 residues. Germline CDR1 and CDR2: SGHAT and FQDESV (reference sequence). The DNA for the CDR3 is TGTGCCAGCAGCTACCCTCGTGGGGGTCCCCACGAGCAGTACTTC. Translation gives CASSYPRGGPHEQYF. Combining the CDR3 with reference TRBV11-1 and TRBJ2-7 gives the whole variable domain EAEVAQSPRYKITEKSQAVAFWCDPISGHATLYWYRQILGQGPELLVQFQDESVVDDSQLPKDRFSAERLKGVDSTLKIQPAELGDSAMYLCASSYPRGGPHEQYFGPGTRLTVT.

This clonotype was counted between two and nine times. V and J are TRBV14 and TRBJ2-7, with no clear D. V was cut by 0 bases and J by 1 base, with 13 bases left in between. Germline V gene lookup returns CDR1 SGHDN and CDR2 FVKESK. CDR3 length equals 16 residues. This chain's CDR3 is CASSQDPGQVSYEQYF. Written as DNA, the CDR3 is TGTGCCAGCAGCCAAGATCCCGGGCAGGTGTCCTACGAGCAGTACTTC.

This clonotype has only a few counts. The CDR3 DNA is TGTGCCAGCAGCTTAAAAATTGACGAGGGTTGGGCAGATACGCAGTATTTT. It codes for CASSLKIDEGWADTQYF. The chain uses TRBV7-2 and TRBJ2-3, with a tentative D call TRBD2 (5 bases). V shed 2 bases and J shed 4 bases, with 19 bases lying between them. Germline V gene sequence: CDR1 SGHTA, CDR2 FQGNSA. The CDR3 runs 17 residues.

This clonotype was counted between two and nine times. The gene calls are TRBV6-5 and TRBJ1-3; weak D call: TRBD1 (5 bases). In germline, CDR1 is MNHEY, CDR2 SVGAGI. The CDR3 spans 14 residues. V was cut by 4 bases and J by 2 bases, with 9 bases left in between. The CDR3 loop is CASSSAGAGNTIYF. DNA of the CDR3: TGTGCCAGCAGTTCGGCGGGGGCTGGAAACACCATATATTTT.

This clonotype has a count of ten or more. The rearrangement uses TRBV27 and TRBJ2-7; TRBD2 matches 7 bases. The germline CDR1 and CDR2 sequences are MNHEY and SMNVEV (reference sequence). With 5 bases clipped from V and 0 bases from J, the junction kept 4 bases outside the gene matches. This CDR3 is 14 amino acids long. This chain's CDR3 is CASSPLASSYEQYF. The DNA for the CDR3 is TGTGCCAGCAGTCCACTAGCGAGCTCCTACGAGCAGTACTTC.

The table lists this clonotype with a few counts. This chain uses TRBV7-9 with TRBJ2-5; 11 positions agree with TRBD2. From germline, CDR1 is SEHNR and CDR2 FQNEAQ (reference sequence). There are 15 residues in the CDR3. V shed 1 base and J 5 bases; nucleotides not matched to a gene: 3. CDR3 sequence: CASSLVAGGHETQYF. CDR3 DNA sequence: TGTGCCAGCAGCTTAGTAGCGGGAGGGCACGAGACCCAGTACTTC.

There are a few counts of this clonotype. The chain has TRBV5-6 and TRBJ1-2; D unresolved. Per germline, CDR1 SGHDT and CDR2 YYEEEE. This CDR3 is built from 12 residues. Trimming pared 4 bases from V and 1 base from J, leaving 5 bases between. CDR3 in DNA: TGTGCCAGCAGCCTCAATAACTATGGCTACACCTTC. Residues: CASSLNNYGYTF.

J is TRBJ1-5 and V is TRBV19; D might be TRBD1 (5 bases). The V and J ends lost 9 bases and 1 base respectively, with 16 bases between them. Germline V gene lookup returns CDR1 LNHDA and CDR2 SQIVND (reference sequence). CDR3 length equals 15 residues. The CDR3 is CASRVAGGSNQPQHF. The CDR3 bases are TGTGCCAGCAGGGTGGCCGGCGGGAGCAATCAGCCCCAGCATTTT.

This clonotype was counted a few times. The chain joins TRBV27 to TRBJ2-1, with TRBD2 matching 7 bases. V was clipped by 2 bases and J by 8 bases; unmatched bases: 6. The V gene's germline CDR1 is MNHEY and CDR2 SMNVEV (reference sequence). The CDR3 covers 14 residues. The CDR3 loop is CASSLAGAGYEQFF. The CDR3 DNA follows: TGTGCCAGCAGTTTAGCGGGAGCTGGGTATGAGCAGTTCTTC.

This clonotype turned up a few times. This chain connects TRBV9 to TRBJ2-1; 8 positions match TRBD2. The CDR3 is 16 residues long. V shed 3 bases, J shed 4 bases, and the junction held 9 bases outside the gene matches. The germline gives CDR1 SGDLS, CDR2 YYNGEE. The CDR3 spells CASSGLHGGGYNEQFF. Written as DNA, the CDR3 is TGTGCCAGCAGCGGATTACACGGGGGGGGATACAATGAGCAGTTCTTC.

This clonotype was observed at least ten times. V gene TRBV12-3 or TRBV12-4 combines with J gene TRBJ2-2; a weak D match, TRBD2 (5 bases). This CDR3 has 13 amino acids. Trimming took 6 bases from V and 7 from J, leaving 12 bases between them. CDR3 region: CASSPLGGGELFF. The CDR3 nucleotides read TGTGCCAGCAGCCCACTAGGAGGCGGGGAGCTGTTTTTT.

This clonotype was seen at least ten times. The chain employs TRBV11-2 and TRBJ2-1; maybe TRBD2 (5 bases). CDR1 and CDR2 from the germline V gene are SGHAT and FQNNGV. This CDR3 is built from 14 residues. Trimming shortened V by 7 bases and J by 8 bases, and 18 bases separated the two germline ends. CDR3 residues: CASNKAGAVDEQFF. Written as DNA, the CDR3 is TGTGCCAGCAACAAAGCAGGAGCGGTCGATGAGCAGTTCTTC.

This clonotype came up a few times. The rearrangement joins TRBV15 to TRBJ2-1, with 10 bases aligning to TRBD2. The CDR3 totals 14 residues. The V segment lost 6 bases and the J segment 10 bases; nucleotides outside the gene matches: 9. Germline CDR1 LNHNV, CDR2 YYDKDF (reference sequence). Here the CDR3 DNA reads TGTGCCACCAGGGAACTAGCGGGAAAGGCGGAGCAGTTCTTC. Amino acids: CATRELAGKAEQFF.

This clonotype was counted only a few times. This chain links TRBV7-9 with TRBJ2-3; D unresolved. The CDR3 is 12 residues long. Germline V CDR1 and CDR2: SEHNR, FQNEAQ (reference sequence). The V gene lost 5 bases and the J gene lost 5 bases, with 8 bases spanning the gap. CDR3 region: CASSNKVDTQYF. CDR3 sequence (DNA): TGTGCCAGCAGCAATAAAGTAGATACGCAGTATTTT.

This clonotype was recorded many times. V usage is TRBV12-3 or TRBV12-4 and J usage is TRBJ2-1; D not resolved. The CDR3 loop spans 8 amino acids. Trimming removed 5 bases from V and 14 bases from J, with 4 bases in between. The CDR3 sequence is CASSPKFF. CDR3 sequence (DNA): TGTGCCAGCAGTCCTAAGTTCTTC.

This clonotype was detected many times. The chain recombines TRBV7-9 with TRBJ2-7; D is unclear. CDR3 length: 14 amino acids. V was trimmed by 8 bases and J by 0 bases, leaving 14 bases between them. In germline, CDR1 is SEHNR, CDR2 FQNEAQ (reference sequence). The DNA of the CDR3 is TGTGCCAGCTCCTACCCCAGTATCTCCTACGAGCAGTACTTC. Translated: CASSYPSISYEQYF.

The gene calls are TRBV12-3 or TRBV12-4 and TRBJ1-2, with D perhaps TRBD1 (6 bases). V gave up 8 bases and J gave up 3 bases, with 10 bases separating them. The CDR3 consists of 12 residues. The CDR3 is CASLGGYYGYTF. The CDR3 DNA follows: TGTGCCAGCCTTGGGGGCTACTATGGCTACACCTTC.

The gene calls are TRBV12-3 or TRBV12-4 and TRBJ1-1; weak D call: TRBD1 (6 bases). The CDR3 length is 13 residues. The germline V and J ends were trimmed by 8 bases and 4 bases, with 14 bases remaining between them. The CDR3 spells CASGGRGGTEAFF. DNA for the CDR3: TGTGCCAGCGGCGGCAGGGGAGGCACTGAAGCTTTCTTT.

The CDR3 sequence: CASSPAPGGASEQFF. CDR3 DNA: TGTGCCAGCAGTCCAGCTCCCGGGGGGGCAAGTGAGCAGTTCTTC. The chain recombines TRBV3-1 with TRBJ2-1; 8 positions agree with TRBD2. The CDR3 loop spans 15 amino acids. V was clipped by 6 bases and J by 9 bases; unmatched bases: 13. CDR1 and CDR2 (germline): LGHDT, YNNKEL (reference sequence).

This clonotype was recorded a few times. This chain joins TRBV10-1 and TRBJ2-1; tentative D call: TRBD2 (6 bases). The V gene lost 4 bases and the J gene lost 0 bases, with 16 bases spanning the gap. The CDR3 is 17 residues long. From germline, CDR1 is WNHNN and CDR2 SYGVQD (reference sequence). CDR3: CASSGKAGGSSYNEQFF. CDR3 DNA sequence: TGCGCCAGCAGTGGAAAAGCGGGTGGGAGCTCCTACAATGAGCAGTTCTTC.